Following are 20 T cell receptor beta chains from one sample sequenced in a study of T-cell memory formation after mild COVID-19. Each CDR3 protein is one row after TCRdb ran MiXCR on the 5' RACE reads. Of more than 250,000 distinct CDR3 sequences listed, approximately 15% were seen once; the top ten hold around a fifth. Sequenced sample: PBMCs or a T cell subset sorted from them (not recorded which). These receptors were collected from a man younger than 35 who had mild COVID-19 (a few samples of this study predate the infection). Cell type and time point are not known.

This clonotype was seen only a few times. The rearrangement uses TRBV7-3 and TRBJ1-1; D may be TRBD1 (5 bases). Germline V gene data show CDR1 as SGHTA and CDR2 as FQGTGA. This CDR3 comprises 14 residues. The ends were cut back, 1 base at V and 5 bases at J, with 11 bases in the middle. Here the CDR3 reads CASSLKGVRTEAFF. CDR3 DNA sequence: TGTGCCAGCAGCTTAAAAGGGGTTCGAACTGAAGCTTTCTTT.

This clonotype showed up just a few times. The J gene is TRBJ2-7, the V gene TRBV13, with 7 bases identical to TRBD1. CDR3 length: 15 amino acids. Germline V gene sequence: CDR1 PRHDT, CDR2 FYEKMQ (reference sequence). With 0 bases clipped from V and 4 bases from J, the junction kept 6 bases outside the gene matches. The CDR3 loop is CASSLGGQSPYEQYF. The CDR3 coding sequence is TGTGCCAGCAGCTTAGGGGGACAGAGTCCTTACGAGCAGTACTTC.

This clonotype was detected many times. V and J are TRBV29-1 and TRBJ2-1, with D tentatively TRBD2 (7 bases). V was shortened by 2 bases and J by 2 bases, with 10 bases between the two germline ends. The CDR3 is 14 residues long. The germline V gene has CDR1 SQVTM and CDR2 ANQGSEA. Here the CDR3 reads CSVERGATYNEQFF. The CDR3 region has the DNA TGCAGCGTTGAACGGGGGGCCACCTACAATGAGCAGTTCTTC.

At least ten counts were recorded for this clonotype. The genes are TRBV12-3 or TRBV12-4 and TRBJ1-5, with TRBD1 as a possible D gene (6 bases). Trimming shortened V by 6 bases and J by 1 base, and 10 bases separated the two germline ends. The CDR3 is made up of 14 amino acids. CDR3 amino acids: CASSLDRSNQPQHF. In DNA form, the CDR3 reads TGTGCCAGCAGCCTCGACAGGAGCAATCAGCCCCAGCATTTT.

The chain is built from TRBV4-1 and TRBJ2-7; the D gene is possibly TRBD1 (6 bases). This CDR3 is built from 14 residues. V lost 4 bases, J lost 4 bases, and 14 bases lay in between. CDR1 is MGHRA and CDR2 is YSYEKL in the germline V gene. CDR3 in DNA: TGCGCCAGCAGCCGGACTTCAGGGGAATACGAGCAGTACTTC. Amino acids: CASSRTSGEYEQYF.

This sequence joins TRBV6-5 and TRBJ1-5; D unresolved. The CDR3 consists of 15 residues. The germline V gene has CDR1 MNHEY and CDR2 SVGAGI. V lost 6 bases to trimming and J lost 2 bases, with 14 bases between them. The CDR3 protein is CASRRFSGGNQPQHF. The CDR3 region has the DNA TGTGCCAGCAGAAGGTTCTCCGGCGGCAATCAGCCCCAGCATTTT.

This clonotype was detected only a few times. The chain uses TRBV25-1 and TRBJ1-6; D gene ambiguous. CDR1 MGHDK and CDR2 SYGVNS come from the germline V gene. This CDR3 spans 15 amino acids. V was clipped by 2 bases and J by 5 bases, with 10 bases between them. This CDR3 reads CASSEGGMHNSPLHF. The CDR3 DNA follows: TGTGCCAGCAGTGAAGGCGGAATGCATAATTCACCCCTCCACTTT.

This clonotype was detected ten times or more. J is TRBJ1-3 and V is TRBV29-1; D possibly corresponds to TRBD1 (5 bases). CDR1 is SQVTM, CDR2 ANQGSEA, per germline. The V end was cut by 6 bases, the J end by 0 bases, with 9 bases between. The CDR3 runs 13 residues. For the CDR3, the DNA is TGCAGCGTCAGGGCGATCTCTGGAAACACCATATATTTT. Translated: CSVRAISGNTIYF.

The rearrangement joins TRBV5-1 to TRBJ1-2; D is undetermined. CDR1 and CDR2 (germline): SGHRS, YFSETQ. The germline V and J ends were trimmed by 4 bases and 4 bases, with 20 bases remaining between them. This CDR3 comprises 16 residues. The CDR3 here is CASSPLSSTVIYGYTF. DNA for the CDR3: TGCGCCAGCAGCCCTCTTTCCTCGACGGTAATCTATGGCTACACCTTC.

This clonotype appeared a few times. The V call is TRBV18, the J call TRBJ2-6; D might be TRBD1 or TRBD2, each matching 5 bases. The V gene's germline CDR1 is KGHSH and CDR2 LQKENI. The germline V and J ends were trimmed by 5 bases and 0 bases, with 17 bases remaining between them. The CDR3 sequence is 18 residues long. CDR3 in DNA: TGTGCCAGCTCAGCAACGGGACCCTACTACTCTGGGGCCAACGTCCTGACTTTC. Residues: CASSATGPYYSGANVLTF.

CDR3 residues: CSVPTGELNQPQHF. CDR3 in DNA: TGCAGCGTTCCGACAGGGGAACTCAATCAGCCCCAGCATTTT. The rearrangement links TRBV29-1 to TRBJ1-5, with TRBD1 matching over 8 bases. This CDR3 comprises 14 residues. V was pared by 5 bases and J by 3 bases, with 6 bases of the junction left unmatched. Germline V gene data show CDR1 as SQVTM and CDR2 as ANQGSEA.

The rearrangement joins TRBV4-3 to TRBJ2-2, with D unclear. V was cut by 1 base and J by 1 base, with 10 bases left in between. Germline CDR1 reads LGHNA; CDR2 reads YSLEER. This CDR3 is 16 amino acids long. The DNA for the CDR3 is TGCGCCAGCAGCCAAGGTCTATACGGGAACACCGGGGAGCTGTTTTTT. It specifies CASSQGLYGNTGELFF.

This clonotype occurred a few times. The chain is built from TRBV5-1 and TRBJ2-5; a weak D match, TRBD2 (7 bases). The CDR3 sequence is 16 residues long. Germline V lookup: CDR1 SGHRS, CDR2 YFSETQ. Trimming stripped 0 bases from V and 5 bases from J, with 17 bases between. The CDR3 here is CASSLDGGGPGETQYF. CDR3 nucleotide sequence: TGCGCCAGCAGCTTGGACGGCGGGGGCCCAGGGGAGACCCAGTACTTC.

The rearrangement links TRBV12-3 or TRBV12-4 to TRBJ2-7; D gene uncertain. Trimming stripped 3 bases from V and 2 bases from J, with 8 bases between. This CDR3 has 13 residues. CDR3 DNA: TGTGCCAGCAGTTTGCACGGTACCTACGAGCAGTACTTC. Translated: CASSLHGTYEQYF.

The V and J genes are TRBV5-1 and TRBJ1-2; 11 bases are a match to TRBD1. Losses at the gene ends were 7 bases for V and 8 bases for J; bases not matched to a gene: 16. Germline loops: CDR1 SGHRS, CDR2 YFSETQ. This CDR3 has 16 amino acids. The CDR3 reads CASGRDRGALMEGYTF. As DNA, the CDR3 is TGCGCCAGCGGAAGGGACAGGGGGGCTTTAATGGAAGGCTACACCTTC.

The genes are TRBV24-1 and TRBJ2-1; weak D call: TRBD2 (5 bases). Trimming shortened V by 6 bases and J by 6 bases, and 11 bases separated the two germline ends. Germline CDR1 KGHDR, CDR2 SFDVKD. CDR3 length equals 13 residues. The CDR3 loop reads CATSRAGSNEQFF. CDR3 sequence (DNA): TGTGCCACCAGTAGGGCGGGCAGCAATGAGCAGTTCTTC.

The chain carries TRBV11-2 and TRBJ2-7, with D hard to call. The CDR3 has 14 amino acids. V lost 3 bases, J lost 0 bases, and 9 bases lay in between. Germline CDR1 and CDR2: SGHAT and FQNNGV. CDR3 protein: CASSFPVSSYEQYF. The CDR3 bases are TGTGCCAGCAGCTTCCCGGTGAGCTCCTACGAGCAGTACTTC.

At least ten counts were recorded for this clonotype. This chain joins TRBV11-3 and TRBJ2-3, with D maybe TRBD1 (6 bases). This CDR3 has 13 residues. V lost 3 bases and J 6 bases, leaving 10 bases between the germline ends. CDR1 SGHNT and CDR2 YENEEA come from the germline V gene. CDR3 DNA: TGTGCCAGCAGCTTCGACACAGGGGATACGCAGTATTTT. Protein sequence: CASSFDTGDTQYF.

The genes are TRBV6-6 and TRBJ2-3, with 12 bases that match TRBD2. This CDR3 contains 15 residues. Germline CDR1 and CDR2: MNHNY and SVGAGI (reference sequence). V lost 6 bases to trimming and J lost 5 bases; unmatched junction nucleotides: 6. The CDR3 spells CASRASGGGGDTQYF. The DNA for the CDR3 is TGTGCCAGCAGGGCTAGCGGGGGGGGAGGAGATACGCAGTATTTT.

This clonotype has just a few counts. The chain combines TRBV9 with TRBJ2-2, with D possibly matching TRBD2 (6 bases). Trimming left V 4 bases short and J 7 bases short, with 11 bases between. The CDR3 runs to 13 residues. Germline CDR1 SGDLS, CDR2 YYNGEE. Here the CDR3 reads CASSSRGDGELFF. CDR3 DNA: TGTGCCAGCAGCTCGCGGGGCGACGGGGAGCTGTTTTTT.